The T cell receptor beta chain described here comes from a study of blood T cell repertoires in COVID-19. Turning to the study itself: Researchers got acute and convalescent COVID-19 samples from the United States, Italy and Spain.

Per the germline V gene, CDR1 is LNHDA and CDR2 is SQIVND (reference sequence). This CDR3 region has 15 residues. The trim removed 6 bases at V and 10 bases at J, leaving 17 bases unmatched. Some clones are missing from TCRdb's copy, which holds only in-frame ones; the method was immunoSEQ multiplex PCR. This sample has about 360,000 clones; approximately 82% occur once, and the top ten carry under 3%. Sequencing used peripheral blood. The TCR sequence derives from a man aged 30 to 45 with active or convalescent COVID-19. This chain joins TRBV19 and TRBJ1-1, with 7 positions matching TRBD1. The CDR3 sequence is CASSASGGGRDGAFF. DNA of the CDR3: TGTGCCAGTAGCGCCTCAGGGGGAGGAAGAGATGGAGCTTTCTTT.